These T cell receptor beta chains were read from a single sample in a study of blood T cell repertoires in COVID-19. Sequencing was performed with immunoSEQ multiplex PCR; in TCRdb, only in-frame clones are kept and a portion is missing. The profile shows around 160,000 clones, 75% to 85% of them singletons. Material: peripheral blood. The receptor set was obtained from a man aged 60-69 years with active or convalescent COVID-19. CDR3s include the opening cysteine and the closing phenylalanine or tryptophan. The D gene is left open where the match is weak. The size of a clone is reported for some rows only, either as once, few or many, or as a class for expanded clones.

>11|TRBJ2-7|TRBV11-2|NA|NA
TGTGCCAGCAGCATAGGAGTCGAGCAGTACTTC
CASSIGVEQYF
>14|TRBJ1-2|TRBV27|NA|NA
TGTGCCAGCAACCCTGCGGGGCAGCCCTATGGCTACACCTTC
CASNPAGQPYGYTF
>14|TRBJ2-1|TRBV5-1|NA|TRBD1
TGCGCCAGCAGCTTGGTAAACAGGGGCAATGAGCAGTTCTTC
CASSLVNRGNEQFF
>15|TRBJ1-6|TRBV28|once|NA
TGTGCCAGCAGTTCTCGGGGGGCAGACGTCTCACCCCTCCACTTT
CASSSRGADVSPLHF
>15|TRBJ2-5|TRBV7-2|NA|TRBD2
TGTGCCAGCAGCTTAGATCTAGCGGGAGGTGAGACCCAGTACTTC
CASSLDLAGGETQYF
>13|TRBJ1-5|TRBV12-5|NA|NA
TGTGCTAGTGCTCCGGGTCCCAATCAGCCCCAGCATTTT
CASAPGPNQPQHF
>14|TRBJ1-1|TRBV9|few|NA
TGTGCCAGCAGCGCAACAGAACTCACGGCTGAAGCTTTCTTT
CASSATELTAEAFF
>15|TRBJ1-3|TRBV7-2|NA|NA
TGTGCCAGCAGCCGCGAGGGGGTCTCTGGAAACACCATATATTTT
CASSREGVSGNTIYF
>16|TRBJ2-1|TRBV7-8|NA|TRBD2
TGTGCCAGCAGCTTAGGGTCTAGCGGGATGTACAATGAGCAGTTCTTC
CASSLGSSGMYNEQFF
>14|TRBJ2-3|TRBV4-3|NA|NA
TGCGCCAGCAGCCAGGGGGCGAGCACAGATACGCAGTATTTT
CASSQGASTDTQYF
>15|TRBJ1-3|TRBV2|NA|NA
TGTGCCAGCAGCGCTACAGGAACAACTCCGAACACCATATATTTT
CASSATGTTPNTIYF
>14|TRBJ1-1|TRBV6-5|NA|NA
TGTGCCAGCAGTTACGGCAGGGGGAACACTGAAGCTTTCTTT
CASSYGRGNTEAFF
>14|TRBJ2-3|TRBV10-3|NA|NA
TGTGCCATCAGTGAGTCTACATCCACAGATACGCAGTATTTT
CAISESTSTDTQYF
>14|TRBJ2-7|TRBV7-8|NA|TRBD1
TGTGCCAGCAGCCGCCGGGACAGGTTTGGAGAGCAGTACTTC
CASSRRDRFGEQYF
>16|TRBJ2-2|TRBV19|NA|TRBD2
TGTGCCAGTAGATCTATTCTAGCGGGAGGGACCGGGGAGCTGTTTTTT
CASRSILAGGTGELFF
>14|TRBJ2-7|TRBV6-6|NA|NA
TGTGCCAGCAGTTCCCCGCCGGTCCCCTACGAGCAGTACTTC
CASSSPPVPYEQYF
>12|TRBJ2-3|TRBV24-1|NA|NA
TGTGCCACCGGCAAAGCGGGAGATACGCAGTATTTT
CATGKAGDTQYF
>16|TRBJ2-2|TRBV9|NA|NA
TGTGCCAGCAGCGTAGGGCCACCTAGACCCACCGGGGAGCTGTTTTTT
CASSVGPPRPTGELFF
>16|TRBJ2-2|TRBV18|NA|NA
TGTGCCAGCTCACCAAGTAGGGCCGGGGGCACCGGGGAGCTGTTTTTT
CASSPSRAGGTGELFF
>15|TRBJ1-4|TRBV4-1|NA|NA
TGCGCCAGCAGCGCCCAGACAGCAACTAATGAAAAACTGTTTTTT
CASSAQTATNEKLFF
>13|TRBJ2-1|TRBV25-1|NA|NA
TGTGCCAGCAGTCGGGGGATCTACAATGAGCAGTTCTTC
CASSRGIYNEQFF
>15|TRBJ1-2|TRBV30|NA|NA
TGTGCCTGGAGTGGGCCCCGGACATCTACGAGCGGCTACACCTTC
CAWSGPRTSTSGYTF
>13|TRBJ1-1|TRBV11-3|NA|NA
TGTGCCAGCAGCTTAGCCGACAGAGCTGAAGCTTTCTTT
CASSLADRAEAFF
>14|TRBJ2-5|TRBV7-2|NA|TRBD1
TGTGCCAGCAGCCCCGGGACAGGGGAAGAGACCCAGTACTTC
CASSPGTGEETQYF
>15|TRBJ2-7|TRBV18|NA|NA
TGTGCCAGCTCACCACCGTCACAGGGAAGCTACGAGCAGTACTTC
CASSPPSQGSYEQYF
>15|TRBJ2-5|TRBV7-9|NA|NA
TGTGCCAGCAGCTGGGGGACTGACAGCCAGGAGACCCAGTACTTC
CASSWGTDSQETQYF
>16|TRBJ2-2|TRBV27|NA|TRBD2
TGTGCCAGCACCTACCTAGCGGGAGGTTACACCGGGGAGCTGTTTTTT
CASTYLAGGYTGELFF
>14|TRBJ1-2|TRBV28|NA|TRBD1
TGTGCCAGCAAACCTAGGACAGGGCCGTACGGCTACACCTTC
CASKPRTGPYGYTF
>15|TRBJ2-5|TRBV4-1|once|NA
TGCGCCAGCAGCCAAGATGGTCGGGAACAAGAGACCCAGTACTTC
CASSQDGREQETQYF
>14|TRBJ1-1|TRBV4-3|NA|NA
TGCGCCAGCAGCCAAGAACAGGGCGTATATTGGGCTTTCTTT
CASSQEQGVYWAFF
>15|TRBJ2-1|TRBV5-1|NA|NA
TGCGCCAGCAGCTTTCCGCGGCCCTCCTACAATGAGCAGTTCTTC
CASSFPRPSYNEQFF
>12|TRBJ2-4|TRBV18|NA|TRBD1
TGTGCCAGCTCCCAGGGGGCAGACATTCAGTACTTC
CASSQGADIQYF
>15|TRBJ2-5|TRBV27|NA|NA
TGTGCCAGCAGTCCACTGGACAGTCCCGGAGAGACCCAGTACTTC
CASSPLDSPGETQYF
>12|TRBJ1-5|TRBV6-5|NA|NA
TGTGCCAGCAGTACGTCAGATCAGCCCCAGCATTTT
CASSTSDQPQHF
>15|TRBJ2-1|TRBV4-3|large|TRBD1
TGCGCCAGCAGCCAAGGACAGGGATGGGGCAATGAGCAGTTCTTC
CASSQGQGWGNEQFF
>18|TRBJ2-2|TRBV5-4|once|TRBD2
TGTGCCAGCAGCACGGGAGGGGCGCCCGAGGGAGCCGGCGGGGAGCTGTTTTTT
CASSTGGAPEGAGGELFF
>13|TRBJ1-2|TRBV2|few|TRBD1
TGTGCCAGCAGTGCCCGGGGACAGTTGGGCTACACCTTC
CASSARGQLGYTF
>15|TRBJ2-7|TRBV7-2|few|TRBD2
TGTGCCAGCAGCTTGACTAGCGGGAGGTATTACGAGCAGTACTTC
CASSLTSGRYYEQYF
>14|TRBJ1-2|TRBV28|NA|TRBD1
TGTGCCAGCAGCCTCCCCGGGACAGGGAGAGGCTACACCTTC
CASSLPGTGRGYTF
>18|TRBJ2-2|TRBV19|NA|NA
TGTGCCAGTAGCAGGGATCCAGGAGGGAGGCGGTACACCGGGGAGCTGTTTTTT
CASSRDPGGRRYTGELFF
>16|TRBJ2-1|TRBV4-2|NA|TRBD2
TGTGCCAGCAGCCACGGGACTAGCGGGAGGTACAATGAGCAGTTCTTC
CASSHGTSGRYNEQFF
>15|TRBJ1-5|TRBV7-9|NA|TRBD1
TGTGCCAGCAGCACGACGACAGGGCTCAATCAGCCCCAGCATTTT
CASSTTTGLNQPQHF
>13|TRBJ2-7|TRBV28|NA|NA
TGTGCCAGCAGTCTTACGAACAGCTACGAGCAGTACTTC
CASSLTNSYEQYF
>14|TRBJ1-1|TRBV27|NA|NA
TGTGCCAGCAGTTTATCAGTCCGGGGCACTGAAGCTTTCTTT
CASSLSVRGTEAFF
>12|TRBJ2-3|TRBV29-1|NA|TRBD1
TGCAGCGTCGGGACAGGGTCAGATACGCAGTATTTT
CSVGTGSDTQYF
>15|TRBJ1-5|TRBV28|NA|NA
TGTGCCAGCAGTTTAGGGCCGGGGGGGAATCAGCCCCAGCATTTT
CASSLGPGGNQPQHF
>16|TRBJ1-1|TRBV6-2/TRBV6-3|NA|TRBD1
TGTGCCAGCAGATACCCGGGACAGGGGATTAACACTGAAGCTTTCTTT
CASRYPGQGINTEAFF
>16|TRBJ2-2|TRBV4-2|NA|NA
TGTGCCAGCAGCCATCAAAGCTCGGGAGACACCGGGGAGCTGTTTTTT
CASSHQSSGDTGELFF
>16|TRBJ1-6|TRBV4-1|NA|NA
TGCGCCAGCAGCCATCCCGCCGGGGGTAACGGTTCACCCCTCCACTTT
CASSHPAGGNGSPLHF
>14|TRBJ1-5|TRBV19|NA|TRBD1
TGTGCCAGTAGCCAACAGGGGTCGGGACAGCCCCAGCATTTT
CASSQQGSGQPQHF
>20|TRBJ2-1|TRBV4-1|NA|TRBD1
TGCGCCAGCAGCCATCGTCGGGACAGGGGGTCATCGAGCTCCTACAATGAGCAGTTCTTC
CASSHRRDRGSSSSYNEQFF
>13|TRBJ1-1|TRBV3-1/TRBV3-2|NA|NA
TGTGCCAGCAGCGCCTACCAGAACACTGAAGCTTTCTTT
CASSAYQNTEAFF